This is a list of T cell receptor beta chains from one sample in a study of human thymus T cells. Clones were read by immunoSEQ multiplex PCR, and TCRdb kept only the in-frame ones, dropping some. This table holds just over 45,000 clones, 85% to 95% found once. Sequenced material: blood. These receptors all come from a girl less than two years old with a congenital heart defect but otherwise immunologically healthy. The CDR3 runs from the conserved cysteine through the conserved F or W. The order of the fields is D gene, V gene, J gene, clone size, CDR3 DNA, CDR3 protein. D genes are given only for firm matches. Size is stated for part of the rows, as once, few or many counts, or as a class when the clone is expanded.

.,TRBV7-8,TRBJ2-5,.,TGTGGGGTCTCTCAAGAGACCCAGTACTTC,CGVSQETQYF
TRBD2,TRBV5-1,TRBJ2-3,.,TGCGCCAGCAGACCGACTAGCGGGAGTGAGGGGGGAGATACGCAGTATTTT,CASRPTSGSEGGDTQYF
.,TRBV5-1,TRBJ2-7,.,TGCGCCAGCAGCTTGGGCGGAGGGGGCTACGAGCAGTACTTC,CASSLGGGGYEQYF
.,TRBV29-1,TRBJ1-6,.,TGCAGCGTTGAAGTATGGGCAGATGATAATTCACCCCTCCACTTT,CSVEVWADDNSPLHF
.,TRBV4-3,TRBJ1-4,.,TGCGCCAGCAGCCATAAGGGTTTCTATGACGAAAAACTGTTTTTT,CASSHKGFYDEKLFF
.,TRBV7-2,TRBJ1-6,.,TGTGCCAGCAGCTTAGTCAGCTCCTATAATTCACCCCTCCACTTT,CASSLVSSYNSPLHF
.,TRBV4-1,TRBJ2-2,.,TGCGCCAGCAGCCAACCCGGGGAGCTGTTTTTT,CASSQPGELFF
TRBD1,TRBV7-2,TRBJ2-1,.,TGTGCCAGCAGCTCCCCGGGACAGGGTTTCGTCAAGCAGTTCTTC,CASSSPGQGFVKQFF
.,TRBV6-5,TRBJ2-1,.,TGTGCCAGCAGTTACACGGGAGCCCCATACAATGAGCAGTTCTTC,CASSYTGAPYNEQFF
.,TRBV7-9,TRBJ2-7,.,TGTGCCAGCAGCTTCTATATCGGCGAGCAGTACTTC,CASSFYIGEQYF
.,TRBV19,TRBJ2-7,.,TGTGCCAGTAGTATAGGTTTGAGAGGGACTCGTCAATACGAGCAGTACTTC,CASSIGLRGTRQYEQYF
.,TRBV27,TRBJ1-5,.,TGTGCCAGCAGTTCCAGGGCAGGGTCATGGGGATATAGCAATCAGCCCCAGCATTTT,CASSSRAGSWGYSNQPQHF
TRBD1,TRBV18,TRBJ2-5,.,TGTGCCAGCTCACTACAGACAGGGCAGACCCAGTACTTC,CASSLQTGQTQYF
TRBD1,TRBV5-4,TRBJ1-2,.,TGTGCCAGCAGCTTGGAAAGACCACAGGGGTATGGCTACACCTTC,CASSLERPQGYGYTF
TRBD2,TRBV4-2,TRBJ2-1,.,TGTGCCAGCAGCCAAGAAAGCGGGAGCTCCTACAATGAGCAGTTCTTC,CASSQESGSSYNEQFF
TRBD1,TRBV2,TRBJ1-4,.,TGTGCCAGCAGCTGGGGGACAGGGAGTGAAAAACTGTTTTTT,CASSWGTGSEKLFF
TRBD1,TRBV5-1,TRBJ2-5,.,TGCGCCAGCAGCAAAATCGGGACAGCCCAAGAGACCCAGTACTTC,CASSKIGTAQETQYF
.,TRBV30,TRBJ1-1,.,TGTGCCTGGAGCTGGCAGGGAGGCACTGAAGCTTTCTTT,CAWSWQGGTEAFF
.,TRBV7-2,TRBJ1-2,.,TGTGCCAGCAGTACCCGCAGGCAGAACTATGGCTACACCTTC,CASSTRRQNYGYTF
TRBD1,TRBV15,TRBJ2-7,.,TGTGCCACCAGCACTGACGGGACAGGGCAGTACGAGCAGTACTTC,CATSTDGTGQYEQYF
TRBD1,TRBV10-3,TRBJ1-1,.,TGTGCCATCAGACCCGACAGGGAAGTTGACACTGAAGCTTTCTTT,CAIRPDREVDTEAFF
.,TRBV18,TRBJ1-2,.,TGTGCCAGCTCACCAGACAGAAACTATGGCTACACCTTC,CASSPDRNYGYTF
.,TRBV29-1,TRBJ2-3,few,TGCAGCGTTGAAGATTCCAGGGGCACAGATACGCAGTATTTT,CSVEDSRGTDTQYF
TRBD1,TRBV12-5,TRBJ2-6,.,TGTGCTAGTGGTTTGGTAAACCCCCGGGACAGGGGGCAAAGTGGGGCCAACGTCCTGACTTTC,CASGLVNPRDRGQSGANVLTF
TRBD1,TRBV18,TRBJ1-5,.,TGTGCCAGCTCACCTGACAGGGCGCATCAGCCCCAGCATTTT,CASSPDRAHQPQHF
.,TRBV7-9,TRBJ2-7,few,TGTGCCAGCAGCTTAGTTTTGGGCGGAAGCTCCTACGAGCAGTACTTC,CASSLVLGGSSYEQYF
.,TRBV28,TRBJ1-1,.,TGTGCCACCTTAGCATGGGGGCCGGGGACTGAAGCTTTCTTT,CATLAWGPGTEAFF
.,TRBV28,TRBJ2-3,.,TGTGTTACTAGGAGACTGAACACAGATACGCAGTATTTT,CVTRRLNTDTQYF
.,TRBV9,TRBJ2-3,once,TGTGCCAGCTCCCCCAAGGGGGGACGCACAGATACGCAGTATTTT,CASSPKGGRTDTQYF
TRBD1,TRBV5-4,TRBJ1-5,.,TGTGCCAGCAGCCGGGACAGGCGTCAGCCCCAGCATTTT,CASSRDRRQPQHF
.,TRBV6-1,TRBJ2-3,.,TGTGCCACCAGCCGGCGTGGGGAGAGCACAGATACGCAGTATTTT,CATSRRGESTDTQYF
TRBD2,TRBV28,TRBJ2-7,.,TGTGCCAGCAGTTTATGCCTAGCGGGAGGATGCGAGCAGTACTTC,CASSLCLAGGCEQYF
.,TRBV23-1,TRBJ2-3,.,TGCGCCAGCAGTCTCTTGACGCAGGGTCCCACAGATACGCAGTATTTT,CASSLLTQGPTDTQYF
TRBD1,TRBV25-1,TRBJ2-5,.,TGTGCCAGCAGCCCCAACCTGGGACAGCCGGACCAAGAGACCCAGTACTTC,CASSPNLGQPDQETQYF
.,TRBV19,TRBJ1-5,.,TGTGCCAGTAGTATAGGGCCCAATCAGCCCCAGCATTTT,CASSIGPNQPQHF
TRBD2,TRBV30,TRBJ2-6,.,TGTGCCTGGAGTCTGCTAGCGGGTCGAGCTGGGGCCAACGTCCTGACTTTC,CAWSLLAGRAGANVLTF
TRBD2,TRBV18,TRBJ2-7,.,TGTGCCAGCTCACATGAGCGGGGTTATAAGGATGAGCAGTACTTC,CASSHERGYKDEQYF
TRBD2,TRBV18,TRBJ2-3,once,TGTGCCAGCTCACCCGCCCGGGCTAGCGGTGGAGATACGCAGTATTTT,CASSPARASGGDTQYF
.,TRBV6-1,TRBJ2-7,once,TGTGCCAGCCGGCGACCCGGCGGCGAGCAGTACTTC,CASRRPGGEQYF
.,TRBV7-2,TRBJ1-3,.,TGTGCCAGCACCGTACCCAGGGTTTCCGGAAACACCATATATTTT,CASTVPRVSGNTIYF
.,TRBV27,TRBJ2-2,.,TGTGCCAGCAGTTTATGGGCCACCGGGGAGCTGTTTTTT,CASSLWATGELFF
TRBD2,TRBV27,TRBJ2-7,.,TGTGCCAGCAGTTTAACTAGCGGGAGATACGAGCAGTACTTC,CASSLTSGRYEQYF
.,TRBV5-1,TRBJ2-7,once,TGCGCCAGCAGCTTAGGACAGGGAGGGTACGAGCAGTACTTC,CASSLGQGGYEQYF
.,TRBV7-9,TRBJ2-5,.,TGTGCCAGCAGCTTAGCGATAGGGGGAGAGACCCAGTACTTC,CASSLAIGGETQYF
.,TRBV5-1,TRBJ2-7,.,TGCGCCAGCAGCTCTCTAGATTCCTACGAGCAGTACTTC,CASSSLDSYEQYF
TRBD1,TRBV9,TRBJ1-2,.,TGTGCCAGCAGCGTAGAGGGGGCGCGAGGCTATGGCTACACCTTC,CASSVEGARGYGYTF
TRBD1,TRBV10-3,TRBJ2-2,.,TGTGCCATCCGTAGGACAGGGGGCATGATCGCCGGGGAGCTGTTTTTT,CAIRRTGGMIAGELFF
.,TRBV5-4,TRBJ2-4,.,TGTGCCAGCACCTCAAGAGGGGCCAAAAACATTCAGTACTTC,CASTSRGAKNIQYF
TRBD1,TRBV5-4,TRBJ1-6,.,TGTGCCAGCAGCTTGGAGGACAGGTTAAACCACTTT,CASSLEDRLNHF